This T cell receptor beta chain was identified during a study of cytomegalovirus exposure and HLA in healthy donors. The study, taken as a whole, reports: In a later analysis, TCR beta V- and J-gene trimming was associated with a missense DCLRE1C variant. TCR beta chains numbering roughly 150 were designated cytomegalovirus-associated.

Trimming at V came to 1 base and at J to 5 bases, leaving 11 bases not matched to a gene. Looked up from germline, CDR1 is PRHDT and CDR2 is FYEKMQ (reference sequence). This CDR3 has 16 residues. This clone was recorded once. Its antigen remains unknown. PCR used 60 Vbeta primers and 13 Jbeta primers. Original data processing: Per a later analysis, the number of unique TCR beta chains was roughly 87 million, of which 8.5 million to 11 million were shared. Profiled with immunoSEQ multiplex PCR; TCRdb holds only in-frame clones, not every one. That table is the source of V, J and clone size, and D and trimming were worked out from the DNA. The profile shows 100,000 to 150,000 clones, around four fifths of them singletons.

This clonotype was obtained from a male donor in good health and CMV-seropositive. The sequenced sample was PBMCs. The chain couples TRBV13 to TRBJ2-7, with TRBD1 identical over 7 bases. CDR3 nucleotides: TGTGCCAGCAGCTTAGACCGACAGGGAATGGAAAACGAGCAGTACTTC. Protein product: CASSLDRQGMENEQYF.